The entry that follows covers one T cell receptor beta chain sequence. Its specificity is unknown. This entry is derived from a study of T cell responses to AZD1222 COVID-19 vaccine. Generated by immunoSEQ multiplex PCR, the TCRdb table keeps only in-frame clones and is missing some. The sample lists some 150,000 clones, approximately 90% occurring once. Pooled samples include second doses given at about 4 or 12 weeks. Study outcomes and limitations: None of the repertoires were sampled until the peak T cell response had passed. Reports say nearly half of spike-specific TCRs go after unmutated variant regions. There were mostly white British donors and more females than males, and clonal diversity was possibly underestimated.

Germline V gene data show CDR1 as LNHNV and CDR2 as YYDKDF (reference sequence). There are 18 residues in the CDR3. V was cut by 1 base and J by 4 bases, with 17 bases left in between. The clonotype originates from an adult who received the AZD1222 COVID-19 vaccine. This chain connects TRBV15 to TRBJ2-6; the D gene is possibly TRBD2 (5 bases). The starting material was peripheral blood, obtained 28 days after the second AZD1222 dose. The CDR3, as DNA: TGTGCCACCAGCAGAGGTATTTCGGAGGACGGAGGGGCCAACGTCCTGACTTTC. Its translation is CATSRGISEDGGANVLTF. The full variable domain, completed using reference TRBV15 and TRBJ2-6, is DAMVIQNPRYQVTQFGKPVTLSCSQTLNHNVMYWYQQKSSQAPKLLFHYYDKDFNNEADTPDNFQSRRPNTSFCFLDIRSPGLGDTAMYLCATSRGISEDGGANVLTFGAGSRLTVL.